This T cell receptor beta chain was found in a study of OX40 agonist ivuxolimab in advanced cancers. Libraries were prepared by immunoSEQ multiplex PCR; TCRdb keeps only in-frame clonotypes and omits some of them. Of just over 60,000 clones listed, roughly nine tenths are singletons. Trimming removed 4 bases from V and 5 bases from J; junction bases left unmatched: 7. CDR1 is SGHVS and CDR2 is FQNEAQ in the germline V gene. The CDR3 runs to 15 residues. This sequence joins TRBV7-8 and TRBJ1-5; 8 bases agree with TRBD1. The specimen comprised CD4+ or CD8+ T cells sorted from blood, sampled in a trial of the OX40 agonist ivuxolimab. The sequence was obtained from an adult with an advanced solid tumor such as melanoma, head and neck, liver or kidney cancer. The DNA for the CDR3 is TGTGCCAGCAGCTCCGGACAGGGACTGTATCAGCCCCAGCATTTT. It encodes CASSSGQGLYQPQHF.